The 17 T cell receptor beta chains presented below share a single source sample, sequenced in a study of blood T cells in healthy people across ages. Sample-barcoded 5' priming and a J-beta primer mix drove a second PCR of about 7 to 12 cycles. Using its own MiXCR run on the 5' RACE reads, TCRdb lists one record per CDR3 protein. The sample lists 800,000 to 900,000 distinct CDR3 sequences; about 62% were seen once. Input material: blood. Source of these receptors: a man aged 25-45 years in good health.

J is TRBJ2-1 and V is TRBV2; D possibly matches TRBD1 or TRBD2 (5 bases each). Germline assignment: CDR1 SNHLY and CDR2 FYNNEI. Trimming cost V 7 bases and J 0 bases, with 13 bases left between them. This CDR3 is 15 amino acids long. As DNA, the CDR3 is TGTGCCAGCACCAAGCAGGGAGACTCCTACAATGAGCAGTTCTTC. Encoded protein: CASTKQGDSYNEQFF.

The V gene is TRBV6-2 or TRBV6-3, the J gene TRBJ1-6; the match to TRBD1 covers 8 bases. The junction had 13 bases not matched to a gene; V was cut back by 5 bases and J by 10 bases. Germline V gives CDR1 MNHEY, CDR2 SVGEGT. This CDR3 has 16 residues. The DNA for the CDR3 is TGTGCCAGCAGTACTGATCTCCGAACAGGGGGATCACCCCTCCACTTT. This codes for CASSTDLRTGGSPLHF.

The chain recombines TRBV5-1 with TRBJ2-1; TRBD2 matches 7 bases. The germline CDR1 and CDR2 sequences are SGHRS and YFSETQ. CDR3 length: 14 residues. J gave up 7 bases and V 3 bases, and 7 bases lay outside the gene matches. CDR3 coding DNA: TGCGCCAGCAGCTGGACCGGGAGGCAGAATGAGCAGTTCTTC. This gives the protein CASSWTGRQNEQFF. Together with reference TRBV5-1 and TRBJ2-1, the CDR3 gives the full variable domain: KAGVTQTPRYLIKTRGQQVTLSCSPISGHRSVSWYQQTPGQGLQFLFEYFSETQRNKGNFPGRFSGRQFSNSRSEMNVSTLELGDSALYLCASSWTGRQNEQFFGPGTRLTVL.

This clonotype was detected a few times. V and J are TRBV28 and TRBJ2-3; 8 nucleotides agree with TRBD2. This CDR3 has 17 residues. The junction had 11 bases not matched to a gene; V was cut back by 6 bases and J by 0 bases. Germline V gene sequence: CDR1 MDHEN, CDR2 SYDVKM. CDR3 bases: TGTGCCAGCAGCTCACCGGTCCAGCGGGGGAGCACAGATACGCAGTATTTT. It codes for CASSSPVQRGSTDTQYF.

CDR3 residues: CASSQNAGYEQYF. The CDR3 region has the DNA TGCGCCAGCAGCCAAAACGCGGGTTACGAGCAGTACTTC. The chain couples TRBV4-3 to TRBJ2-7, with D possibly matching TRBD2 (5 bases). Trimming removed 2 bases from V and 4 bases from J, with 9 bases in between. This CDR3 contains 13 residues. CDR1 and CDR2 (germline): LGHNA, YSLEER.

The CDR3 DNA reads TGTGCCAGCAGTTACCTGACAGGCACAGATACGCAGTATTTT. Its protein is CASSYLTGTDTQYF. The chain links TRBV28 to TRBJ2-3; TRBD1 might be the D (5 bases). Per germline, CDR1 MDHEN and CDR2 SYDVKM. V lost 4 bases and J 1 base, leaving 9 bases between the germline ends. The CDR3 is 14 residues long. Full variable domain (rest looked up from reference TRBV28 and TRBJ2-3): DVKVTQSSRYLVKRTGEKVFLECVQDMDHENMFWYRQDPGLGLRLIYFSYDVKMKEKGDIPEGYSVSREKKERFSLILESASTNQTSMYLCASSYLTGTDTQYFGPGTRLTVL.

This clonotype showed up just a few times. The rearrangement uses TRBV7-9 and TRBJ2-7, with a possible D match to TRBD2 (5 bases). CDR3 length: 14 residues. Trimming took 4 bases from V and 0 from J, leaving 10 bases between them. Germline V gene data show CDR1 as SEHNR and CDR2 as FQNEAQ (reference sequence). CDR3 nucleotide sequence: TGTGCCAGCAGCTCTCCGGGGATCTCCTACGAGCAGTACTTC. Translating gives CASSSPGISYEQYF. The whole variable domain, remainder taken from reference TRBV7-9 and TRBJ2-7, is DTGVSQNPRHKITKRGQNVTFRCDPISEHNRLYWYRQTLGQGPEFLTYFQNEAQLEKSRLLSDRFSAERPKGSFSTLEIQRTEQGDSAMYLCASSSPGISYEQYFGPGTRLTVT.

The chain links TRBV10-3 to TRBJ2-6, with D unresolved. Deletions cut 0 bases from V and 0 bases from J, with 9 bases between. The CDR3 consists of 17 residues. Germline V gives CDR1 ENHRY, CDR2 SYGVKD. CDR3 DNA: TGTGCCATCAGTGAGTCGTGGGTTCCCTCTGGGGCCAACGTCCTGACTTTC. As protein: CAISESWVPSGANVLTF.

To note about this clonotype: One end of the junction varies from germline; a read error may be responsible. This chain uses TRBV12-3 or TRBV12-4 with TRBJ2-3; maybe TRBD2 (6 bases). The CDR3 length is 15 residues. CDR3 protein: CASSLARGIGDTQYF. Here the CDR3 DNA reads TGTGCCAGCAGTCTAGCGAGAGGTATCGGAGATACGCAGTATTTT.

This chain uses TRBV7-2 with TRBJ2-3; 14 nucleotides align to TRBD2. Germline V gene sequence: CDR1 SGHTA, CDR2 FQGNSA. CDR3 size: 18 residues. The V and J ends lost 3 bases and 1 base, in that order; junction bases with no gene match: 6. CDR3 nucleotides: TGTGCCAGCAGCTTGACTAGCGGGGGGGCAGGTGGCACAGATACGCAGTATTTT. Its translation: CASSLTSGGAGGTDTQYF.

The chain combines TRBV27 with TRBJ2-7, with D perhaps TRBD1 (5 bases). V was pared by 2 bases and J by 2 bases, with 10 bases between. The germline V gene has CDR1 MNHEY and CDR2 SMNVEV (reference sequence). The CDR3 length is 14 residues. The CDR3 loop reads CASSLMPGPYEQYF. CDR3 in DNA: TGTGCCAGCAGTTTAATGCCAGGGCCCTACGAGCAGTACTTC.

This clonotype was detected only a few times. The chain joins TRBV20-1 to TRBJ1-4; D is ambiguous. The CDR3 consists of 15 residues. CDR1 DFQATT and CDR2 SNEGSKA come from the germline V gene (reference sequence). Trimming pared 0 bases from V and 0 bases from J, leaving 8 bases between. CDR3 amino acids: CSARDGSATNEKLFF. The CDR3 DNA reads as TGCAGTGCTAGAGATGGGTCTGCAACTAATGAAAAACTGTTTTTT.

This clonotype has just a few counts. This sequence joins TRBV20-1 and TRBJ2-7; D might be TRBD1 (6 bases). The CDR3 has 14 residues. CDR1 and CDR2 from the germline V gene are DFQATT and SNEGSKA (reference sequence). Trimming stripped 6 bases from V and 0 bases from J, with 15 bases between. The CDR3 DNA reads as TGCAGTGCCAGCCGGGACATGACCTCCTACGAGCAGTACTTC. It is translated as CSASRDMTSYEQYF.

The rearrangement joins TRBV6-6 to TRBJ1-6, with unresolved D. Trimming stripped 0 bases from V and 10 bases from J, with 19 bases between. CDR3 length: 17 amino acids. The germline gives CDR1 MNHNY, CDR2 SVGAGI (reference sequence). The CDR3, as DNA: TGTGCCAGCAGTTACTCACGGTCCGCCAATGGCCAATCACCCCTCCACTTT. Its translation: CASSYSRSANGQSPLHF.

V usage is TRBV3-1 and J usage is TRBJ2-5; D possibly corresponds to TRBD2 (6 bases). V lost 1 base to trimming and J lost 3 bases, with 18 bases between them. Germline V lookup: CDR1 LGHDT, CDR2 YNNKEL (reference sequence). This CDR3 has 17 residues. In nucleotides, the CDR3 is TGTGCCAGCAGCCAAGGTCCCGGACTACCCTCCGAAGAGACCCAGTACTTC. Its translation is CASSQGPGLPSEETQYF.

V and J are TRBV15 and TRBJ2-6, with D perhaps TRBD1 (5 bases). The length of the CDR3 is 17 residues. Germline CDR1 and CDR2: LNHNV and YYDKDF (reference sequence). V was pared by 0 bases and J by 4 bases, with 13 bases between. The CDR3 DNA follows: TGTGCCACCAGCAGAGAAAGGTTGGGGCTCGGGGCCAACGTCCTGACTTTC. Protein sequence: CATSRERLGLGANVLTF.

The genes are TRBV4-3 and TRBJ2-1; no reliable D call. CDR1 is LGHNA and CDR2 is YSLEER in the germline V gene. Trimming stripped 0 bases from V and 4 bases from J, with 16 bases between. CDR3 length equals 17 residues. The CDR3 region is CASSQEDWAALYNEQFF. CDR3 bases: TGCGCCAGCAGCCAAGAGGATTGGGCAGCGCTTTACAATGAGCAGTTCTTC.